This TCR beta chain was documented in a study of neurological immune-mediated disorders. This clonotype was picked up many times. Source material was 2 million unsorted PBMCs, stored at -80 °C in RNAlater. TCRdb reanalysed the 5' RACE reads using MiXCR and keeps one entry per CDR3 protein. The table shows about 55,000 distinct CDR3 sequences, with more than 4% occurring only once. CDR1 and CDR2 from the germline V gene are SGHTA and FQGNSA. The CDR3 consists of 14 residues. V shed 1 base and J shed 5 bases, with 11 bases lying between them. The sequence came from a middle-aged man with multiple sclerosis. Material for sequencing was PBMCs. This sequence joins TRBV7-2 and TRBJ2-5; possible D gene TRBD1, 6 bases. This CDR3 reads CASSLGTALETQYF. CDR3 nucleotide sequence: TGTGCCAGCAGCTTAGGGACAGCTCTGGAGACCCAGTACTTC.